Following are 16 T cell receptor beta chains from one sample sequenced in a study of metastatic and nonmetastatic thyroid tumors. Nobody among the patients had been given any treatment before thyroid surgery. TCRdb re-called the PCR reads with MiXCR. The data hold about 89,000 clones, with approximately 12% observed a single time. The sequenced material came from tumor tissue. The receptors here all came from a female donor with papillary thyroid cancer or a benign thyroid nodule (not recorded which). Some clones in this sample may be carry-over from other donors' samples.

At least ten counts were recorded for this clone. This chain links TRBV20-1 with TRBJ2-1; 9 nucleotides match TRBD2. The J segment lost 7 bases and the V segment lost 1 base, leaving 11 bases of the junction unmatched. CDR1 is DFQATT and CDR2 is SNEGSKA in the germline V gene (reference sequence). The CDR3 consists of 16 residues. The CDR3 here is CSARVNLAGTDNEQFF. In DNA, the CDR3 is TGCAGTGCTAGAGTCAACCTAGCGGGAACTGATAATGAGCAGTTCTTC.

This clone was seen a few times. The chain uses TRBV18 and TRBJ2-2; D is uncertain. V lost 3 bases to trimming and J lost 4 bases, with 6 bases between them. Germline V gives CDR1 KGHSH, CDR2 LQKENI. The CDR3 loop spans 13 amino acids. As DNA, the CDR3 is TGTGCCAGCTCACCTTCCCCCACCGGGGAGCTGTTTTTT. This encodes CASSPSPTGELFF. Together with reference TRBV18 and TRBJ2-2, the CDR3 gives the full variable domain: NAGVMQNPRHLVRRRGQEARLRCSPMKGHSHVYWYRQLPEEGLKFMVYLQKENIIDESGMPKERFSAEFPKEGPSILRIQQVVRGDSAAYFCASSPSPTGELFFGEGSRLTVL.

Concerning this clone itself: Other DNA sequences in this sample translate to the same CDR3. The chain uses TRBV7-3 and TRBJ2-5; D remains unclear. Germline loops: CDR1 SGHTA, CDR2 FQGTGA. Trimming left V 2 bases short and J 4 bases short, with 11 bases between. The CDR3 has 14 amino acids. Here the CDR3 DNA reads TGTGCCAGCAGCTTAGCTGGAGTTCCAGAGACCCAGTACTTC. Its translation: CASSLAGVPETQYF.

In this sample, this clone turned up many times. The CDR3 DNA sequence: TGTGCCAGCAGTTCGGGGGTGGGCTCCTACAATGAGCAGTTCTTC. Translation: CASSSGVGSYNEQFF. The gene calls are TRBV27 and TRBJ2-1; D possibly corresponds to TRBD2 (6 bases). Germline V gives CDR1 MNHEY, CDR2 SMNVEV (reference sequence). The CDR3 has 15 amino acids. V lost 4 bases to trimming and J lost 0 bases, with 10 bases between them.

This clone has more than one count but fewer than ten. The junction and the germline gene differ at one end; a read error may be behind it. In the same sample, other DNA sequences code for this CDR3. The chain is built from TRBV28 and TRBJ1-1; D gene uncertain. The CDR3 sequence is 11 residues long. Per the germline V gene, CDR1 is MDHEN and CDR2 is SYDVKM. The CDR3 nucleotides read TGCGCCAGTAGAACCTACGGACGAGCTTTCTTT. Translating it yields CASRTYGRAFF.

This clone was seen a handful of times. The junction does not match germline at one end; this may be a read error. The chain combines TRBV12-3 or TRBV12-4 with TRBJ2-5, with a tentative D call TRBD1 (5 bases). The CDR3 is made up of 14 amino acids. CDR3 loop: CASSFRVWQDTQYF. In DNA form, the CDR3 reads TGTGCCAGCAGTTTCAGGGTTTGGCAAGACACCCAGTACTTC.

This clone showed up many times. The chain carries TRBV18 and TRBJ2-7; 10 nucleotides match TRBD2. CDR3 size: 16 residues. Losses at the gene ends were 6 bases for V and 3 bases for J; bases not matched to a gene: 11. Germline V gene data show CDR1 as KGHSH and CDR2 as LQKENI. This CDR3 is CASSPTPSGGYYEQYF. The DNA for the CDR3 is TGTGCCAGCTCTCCAACGCCTAGCGGGGGTTACTACGAGCAGTACTTC.

There are many counts of this clone. V usage is TRBV11-3 and J usage is TRBJ2-7; 7 bases agree with TRBD2. Germline V gene lookup returns CDR1 SGHNT and CDR2 YENEEA. The trim removed 0 bases at V and 5 bases at J, leaving 10 bases unmatched. This CDR3 is built from 16 residues. CDR3 sequence: CASSLDGGRVSDEQYF. The CDR3 DNA reads TGTGCCAGCAGCTTAGATGGGGGGAGGGTTTCGGACGAGCAGTACTTC.

This clone showed up just a few times. The V and J genes are TRBV19 and TRBJ1-6; D remains unclear. Germline assignment: CDR1 LNHDA and CDR2 SQIVND (reference sequence). This CDR3 contains 13 residues. Trimming removed 7 bases from V and 5 bases from J, with 9 bases in between. As DNA, the CDR3 is TGTGCCAGTAAATCTAATCATAATTCACCCCTCCACTTT. Translation: CASKSNHNSPLHF.

This clone occurred many times. The genes are TRBV20-1 and TRBJ1-1; D might be TRBD1 (5 bases). The V and J ends lost 1 base and 1 base respectively, with 10 bases between them. Germline V gene data show CDR1 as DFQATT and CDR2 as SNEGSKA (reference sequence). The CDR3 runs to 14 residues. This CDR3 reads CSARGLGGNTEAFF. The CDR3 coding sequence is TGCAGTGCTAGAGGCTTGGGGGGGAACACTGAAGCTTTCTTT.

There are many counts of this clone. The rearrangement uses TRBV7-9 and TRBJ2-2; D ambiguous. Trimming removed 1 base at V and 6 bases at J, with 6 bases between. The CDR3 spans 13 residues. CDR1 and CDR2 from the germline V gene are SEHNR and FQNEAQ (reference sequence). DNA for the CDR3: TGTGCCAGCAGCTTAGGTGACCCCGGGGAGCTGTTTTTT. Its translation is CASSLGDPGELFF.

This clone came up many times. Other DNA sequences in this specimen translate into the identical CDR3. CDR3 residues: CASSDRRWGAFF. The CDR3 nucleotides are TGTGCCAGCAGTGACAGGAGGTGGGGGGCTTTCTTT. The chain has TRBV25-1 and TRBJ1-1, with D maybe TRBD1 (5 bases). Germline loops: CDR1 MGHDK, CDR2 SYGVNS. V lost 3 bases, J lost 11 bases, and 13 bases lay in between. This CDR3 comprises 12 residues.

To note about this clone: At one of its ends the junction is not consistent with the germline gene, which may arise from a read error. The chain carries TRBV4-1 and TRBJ2-5; TRBD2 is a possible D gene (5 bases). The CDR3 runs 14 residues. Germline V CDR1 and CDR2: MGHRA, YSYEKL. CDR3 nucleotides: TGCGCCAGCAGACAAGGACTCGGTCAAGAGACCCAGTACTTC. This translates into CASRQGLGQETQYF.

By share of the sample, this clone is medium-sized (0.01 to 0.1%). V and J are TRBV12-3 or TRBV12-4 and TRBJ1-1; 8 bases fit TRBD1. V lost 5 bases and J lost 6; bases outside the gene matches: 5. The CDR3 has 13 amino acids. The chain's CDR3 is CASSQDRAAEAFF. DNA of the CDR3: TGTGCCAGCAGTCAGGACAGGGCGGCTGAAGCTTTCTTT.

This clone was seen repeatedly, ten times or more. V is TRBV6-1 and J is TRBJ2-7, with 7 bases identical to TRBD2. Germline V gene lookup returns CDR1 MNHNS and CDR2 SASEGT. V lost 5 bases and J lost 2; bases outside the gene matches: 9. The CDR3 is 15 amino acids. CDR3 in DNA: TGTGCCAGCAGTAATCTAGCGGACACGGCCTACGAGCAGTACTTC. Residues: CASSNLADTAYEQYF.

Points on this clone: A much larger clone differs from this one at a single base, so this may be a read error. This same CDR3 is encoded by further DNA sequences in the sample. The CDR3 is CASSQGGWRAEAFF. DNA for the CDR3: TGTGCCAGCAGCCAAGGAGGGTGGAGGGCTGAAGCTTTCTTT. The chain employs TRBV3-1 and TRBJ1-1; the D is unclear. Germline assignment: CDR1 LGHDT and CDR2 YNNKEL (reference sequence). The CDR3 is 14 amino acids. Trimming took off 1 base at V and 6 bases at J, with 12 bases between the two ends.